This entry concerns a single T cell receptor beta chain. This entry comes from a study of T cell responses to AZD1222 COVID-19 vaccine. CDR3 size: 14 residues. The ends lost 6 bases at V and 4 bases at J; junction bases unmatched: 8. CDR1 and CDR2 (germline): SEHNR, FQNEAQ (reference sequence). Assay used: immunoSEQ multiplex PCR; TCRdb lists only in-frame clones, some missing. The sample records some 160,000 clones, 85% to 95% being singletons. This material consisted of peripheral blood, taken on day 0 of AZD1222 vaccination. The TCR was taken from an adult in good health. V gene TRBV7-9 combines with J gene TRBJ2-7; 8 nucleotides align to TRBD2. The CDR3 sequence is CASSFSGGKYEQYF. The DNA of the CDR3 is TGTGCCAGCAGTTTCAGCGGGGGCAAGTACGAGCAGTACTTC. Complete variable domain (other parts from reference TRBV7-9 and TRBJ2-7): DTGVSQNPRHKITKRGQNVTFRCDPISEHNRLYWYRQTLGQGPEFLTYFQNEAQLEKSRLLSDRFSAERPKGSFSTLEIQRTEQGDSAMYLCASSFSGGKYEQYFGPGTRLTVT.